This T cell receptor beta chain was obtained from a study of cytomegalovirus exposure and HLA in healthy donors. General observations from the study: A later analysis showed HLA-associated TCR beta chains outstripping equally common others in clonal expansion. A few chains tied to CMV proved CMV antigen-specific in vitro.

V was cut by 3 bases and J by 2 bases, with 3 bases left in between. Germline-derived CDR1 and CDR2 are SGHNT and YENEEA. This CDR3 region has 12 residues. There are a few counts of this clone. The target antigen is unknown. This PCR relied on a set of 60 Vbeta primers and 13 Jbeta primers. This table comes from immunoSEQ multiplex PCR, and its TCRdb copy is limited to in-frame clones, with some not included. This sample has fewer than 200,000 clones, with roughly 77% found just once. At sampling all donors were nominally healthy, likely with unrecorded immune exposures. The source is a woman aged 35 to 49 in good health and CMV-seropositive. What was sequenced was PBMCs. The V call is TRBV11-3, the J call TRBJ2-3; D is ambiguous. DNA for the CDR3: TGTGCCAGCAGCTTGGCCACAGATACGCAGTATTTT. It translates to CASSLATDTQYF.